These T cell receptor beta chains were read from a single sample in a study of response to subunit inactivated influenza vaccine. TCRdb fed the RT-PCR reads into MiXCR, producing one record per CDR3 protein. The sample has roughly 570,000 distinct CDR3 sequences; 13% to 15% are singletons. The sequencing here drew on PBMCs from blood, taken about 11 days after vaccination. All receptors derive from a middle-aged man who received an inactivated influenza vaccine. Each CDR3 is given with its conserved first and last residue.

V gene	CDR3 length	J gene	CDR3 protein
TRBV7-9	11	TRBJ2-7	CATRSYSEQYF
TRBV6-1	15	TRBJ2-5	CASRRTSGAQETQYF
TRBV7-2	15	TRBJ2-2	CASRAGTGRTGELFF
TRBV27	16	TRBJ1-5	CASSLTRDRGNQPQHF
TRBV4-3	14	TRBJ2-7	CASSQVKGTYEQYF
TRBV7-9	16	TRBJ2-2	CASSFTSGPNTGELFF
TRBV24-1	17	TRBJ2-2	CATSDSAGRGRTGELFF
TRBV20-1	20	TRBJ2-1	CSARARDGGRTVYLYNEQFF
TRBV28	12	TRBJ2-2	CASSQGPRILFF
TRBV29-1	14	TRBJ1-1	CSVEGTVWNTEAFF
TRBV7-2	14	TRBJ2-1	CASSLGPGATVVFF
TRBV6-6	13	TRBJ2-5	CASSAGPGETQYF
TRBV20-1	18	TRBJ2-1	CSARPPTGTSGAYNEQFF
TRBV4-3	14	TRBJ2-7	CASSLSGARDEQYF
TRBV20-1	13	TRBJ1-5	CSARDFEHQPQHF
TRBV5-1	17	TRBJ2-3	CASSLRLAGGVTDTQYF
TRBV19	16	TRBJ2-2	CASSTGQGYTNGELFF
TRBV28	15	TRBJ2-5	CASSLKWGPGETQYF
TRBV9	16	TRBJ2-3	CASSVAPTSDTDTQYF
TRBV12-3/TRBV12-4	14	TRBJ2-2	CASSPLDNTGELFF
TRBV6-5	17	TRBJ2-7	CASSYSRGSGSGYEQYF
TRBV7-2	14	TRBJ1-5	CASSLQDRVQPQHF
TRBV2	14	TRBJ1-3	CASSTTGAGNTIYF
TRBV9	14	TRBJ1-2	CASSLLERGDGYTF
TRBV7-9	13	TRBJ2-5	CASRGLRGETQYF
TRBV20-1	15	TRBJ1-5	CSASPTGGGNQPQHF
TRBV3-1	18	TRBJ2-2	CASSQDYPSGPNTGELFF
TRBV20-1	14	TRBJ2-5	CSARKSDSQETQYF
TRBV6-5	15	TRBJ1-4	CASSYSVTGGEKLFF
TRBV3-1	15	TRBJ2-3	CASSQGGLAGDTQYF
TRBV4-3	14	TRBJ2-1	CASSQDVKLGEQFF
TRBV5-1	15	TRBJ1-1	CASSLDSGVGTEAFF
TRBV12-3/TRBV12-4	13	TRBJ2-3	CASRTSGRDTQYF
TRBV10-3	15	TRBJ2-1	CAISESGLADNEQFF
TRBV7-2	13	TRBJ2-4	CASSWDRANIQYF
TRBV28	14	TRBJ2-7	CASSSGTVSYEQYF
TRBV5-6	14	TRBJ2-7	CASSQAGEGYEQYF
TRBV28	15	TRBJ1-5	CAMGPGRQSNQPQHF
TRBV2	15	TRBJ2-7	CASSELGTGGLEQYF
TRBV15	17	TRBJ1-2	CATSRTLRTDPNYGYTF
TRBV12-5	16	TRBJ2-3	CASGWTSGPSTDTQYF
TRBV28	14	TRBJ2-1	CASNGGPSYNEQFF
TRBV29-1	16	TRBJ2-1	CSVEVSGQGGVNEQFF
TRBV7-8	14	TRBJ2-4	CASSSDSFGNIQYF
TRBV10-3	13	TRBJ2-5	CAISEYGGETQYF
TRBV20-1	15	TRBJ2-7	CSATLLDLYSYEQYF
TRBV20-1	14	TRBJ2-5	CSARTSGGQETQYF
TRBV24-1	15	TRBJ1-1	CATSDSGQLNTEAFF
TRBV28	15	TRBJ2-7	CASSPPNSGPYEQYF
TRBV20-1	14	TRBJ1-5	CSASGTGSNQPQHF
TRBV6-2/TRBV6-3	12	TRBJ2-1	CASSAQYNEQFF
TRBV20-1	12	TRBJ1-1	CSARDLGVEAFF
TRBV19	15	TRBJ2-1	CASSRMWGTYNEQFF
TRBV27	12	TRBJ2-5	CASSPGRGAQYF